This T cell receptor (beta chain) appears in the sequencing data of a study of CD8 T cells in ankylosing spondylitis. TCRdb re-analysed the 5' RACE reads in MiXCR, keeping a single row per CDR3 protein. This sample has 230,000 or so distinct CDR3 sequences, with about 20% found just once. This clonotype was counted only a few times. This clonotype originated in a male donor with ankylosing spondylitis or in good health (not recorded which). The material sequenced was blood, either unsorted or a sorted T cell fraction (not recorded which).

CDR3 in amino acids: CASGKDSGSSYEQYF. The CDR3 DNA follows: TGTGCCAGCGGAAAGGACTCAGGTTCTTCCTACGAGCAGTACTTC. The rearrangement links TRBV7-8 to TRBJ2-7; the D gene is possibly TRBD2 (5 bases). The CDR3 consists of 15 residues. V lost 8 bases, J lost 1 base, and 18 bases lay in between. Per the germline V gene, CDR1 is SGHVS and CDR2 is FQNEAQ.